Presented here are 14 T cell receptor beta chains from one specimen sequenced in a study of T cell changes during pregnancy in multiple sclerosis. Profiling relied on immunoSEQ multiplex PCR, and the TCRdb table lists in-frame clones only, not all of them. In the table there are about 99,000 clones, about 91% of which are singletons. This specimen was peripheral blood, taken after pregnancy. The receptors were sampled from a female donor with multiple sclerosis, enrolled in a pregnancy study.

The chain employs TRBV18 and TRBJ2-3, with 10 bases that match TRBD2. This CDR3 spans 19 amino acids. Per the germline V gene, CDR1 is KGHSH and CDR2 is LQKENI. V lost 4 bases to trimming and J lost 0 bases; unmatched junction nucleotides: 13. The CDR3 nucleotides are TGTGCCAGCTCACGACCAGCGGGGGGGACTTTTTCTAGCACAGATACGCAGTATTTT. This codes for CASSRPAGGTFSSTDTQYF. Filled out from reference TRBV18 and TRBJ2-3, the complete variable domain reads NAGVMQNPRHLVRRRGQEARLRCSPMKGHSHVYWYRQLPEEGLKFMVYLQKENIIDESGMPKERFSAEFPKEGPSILRIQQVVRGDSAAYFCASSRPAGGTFSSTDTQYFGPGTRLTVL.

The chain has TRBV19 and TRBJ2-3, with TRBD2 identical over 7 bases. The CDR3 has 12 residues. With 3 bases clipped from V and 8 bases from J, the junction kept 2 bases outside the gene matches. Looked up from germline, CDR1 is LNHDA and CDR2 is SQIVND (reference sequence). CDR3 DNA sequence: TGTGCCAGTAGTATGGGCGGGGGTACGCAGTATTTT. It encodes CASSMGGGTQYF.

V and J are TRBV4-3 and TRBJ2-1; 9 nucleotides line up with TRBD2. CDR1 is LGHNA and CDR2 is YSLEER in the germline V gene. V shed 0 bases and J 5 bases; nucleotides not matched to a gene: 20. This CDR3 is 21 amino acids long. The CDR3 spells CASSQDSPGLVAGEMNNEQFF. The CDR3 DNA follows: TGCGCCAGCAGCCAAGATTCCCCGGGACTGGTAGCGGGGGAAATGAACAATGAGCAGTTCTTC.

The genes are TRBV5-5 and TRBJ2-5, with TRBD2 identical over 8 bases. The V gene's germline CDR1 is SGHKS and CDR2 YYEKEE (reference sequence). V lost 0 bases, J lost 0 bases, and 10 bases stayed unmatched. The CDR3 has 18 residues. The CDR3 nucleotides are TGTGCCAGCAGCTTGGCCCCGCTAGCGCGGGGGGACCAAGAGACCCAGTACTTC. Protein: CASSLAPLARGDQETQYF.

The chain employs TRBV7-9 and TRBJ1-2; 7 positions agree with TRBD1. In germline, CDR1 is SEHNR, CDR2 FQNEAQ (reference sequence). V gave up 4 bases and J gave up 10 bases; unmatched junction bases: 21. This CDR3 is built from 17 residues. The DNA for the CDR3 is TGTGCCAGCAGCTCCACGTGGGGGAGGAGCAGGGGGGACCTCTACACCTTC. This translates into CASSSTWGRSRGDLYTF.

The chain is built from TRBV7-2 and TRBJ2-3; 10 bases agree with TRBD1. V lost 3 bases and J lost 4; bases outside the gene matches: 1. The length of the CDR3 is 14 residues. Germline V gene lookup returns CDR1 SGHTA and CDR2 FQGNSA. The CDR3 loop is CASSLGQGSDTQYF. The CDR3 DNA sequence: TGTGCCAGCAGCTTGGGACAGGGGTCAGATACGCAGTATTTT.

The chain combines TRBV11-3 with TRBJ2-7, with 10 bases aligning to TRBD1. The J segment lost 9 bases and the V segment lost 0 bases, leaving 8 bases of the junction unmatched. This CDR3 region has 15 residues. Germline CDR1 and CDR2: SGHNT and YENEEA. Here the CDR3 reads CASSLEAGTGDGQYF. Here the CDR3 DNA reads TGTGCCAGCAGCTTAGAAGCCGGGACAGGGGATGGGCAGTACTTC.

In this sample, this clone turned up once. The chain is built from TRBV14 and TRBJ1-4; 10 nucleotides align to TRBD1. Germline V gene data show CDR1 as SGHDN and CDR2 as FVKESK. The CDR3 totals 16 residues. V dropped 3 bases and J dropped 10; count of bases not matched to a gene: 11. This CDR3 is CASSHRTGGGRGKLFF. The CDR3 nucleotides are TGTGCCAGCAGCCACCGGACAGGGGGGGGTCGGGGAAAACTGTTTTTT.

The chain's CDR3 is CASTGRGEYNEQFF. The CDR3 DNA follows: TGTGCCAGCACGGGCAGGGGCGAATACAATGAGCAGTTCTTC. This chain connects TRBV6-5 to TRBJ2-1; possible D gene TRBD1, 6 bases. Germline loops: CDR1 MNHEY, CDR2 SVGAGI. V shed 7 bases and J shed 4 bases, with 14 bases lying between them. The CDR3 extends over 14 amino acids.

CDR3 nucleotide sequence: TGTGCTAGTGGCCTGGCGGACACGGGACTAATACAATTGGAGCAGTTCTTC. Translation: CASGLADTGLIQLEQFF. J is TRBJ2-1 and V is TRBV12-5; 7 bases fit TRBD2. Germline CDR1 reads LGHNT; CDR2 reads FRNRAP. V lost 6 bases, J lost 10 bases, and 21 bases stayed unmatched. The CDR3 has 17 residues.

The rearrangement links TRBV5-4 to TRBJ2-7; TRBD2 aligns across 8 bases. The trim removed 4 bases at V and 1 base at J, leaving 13 bases unmatched. The CDR3 loop spans 17 amino acids. The germline V gene encodes CDR1 SGHNT and CDR2 YYREEE (reference sequence). CDR3 in amino acids: CASSPRLSGGRSYEQYF. In DNA form, the CDR3 reads TGTGCCAGCAGCCCACGCCTCAGCGGGGGCCGGTCCTACGAGCAGTACTTC. Full variable domain (rest looked up from reference TRBV5-4 and TRBJ2-7): ETGVTQSPTHLIKTRGQQVTLRCSSQSGHNTVSWYQQALGQGPQFIFQYYREEENGRGNFPPRFSGLQFPNYSSELNVNALELDDSALYLCASSPRLSGGRSYEQYFGPGTRLTVT.

This chain joins TRBV5-1 and TRBJ2-1, with D possibly matching TRBD1 (6 bases). The CDR3 has 15 residues. V lost 0 bases and J 6 bases, leaving 13 bases between the germline ends. The germline V gene encodes CDR1 SGHRS and CDR2 YFSETQ. The CDR3 DNA reads as TGCGCCAGCAGCTTGGGGACAGCGGCCGGCAATGAGCAGTTCTTC. The encoded protein is CASSLGTAAGNEQFF.

This clone was detected only once. The V gene is TRBV27, the J gene TRBJ2-3; 14 positions agree with TRBD2. With V trimmed by 1 base and J by 4 bases, 4 bases remained unmatched. Germline V lookup: CDR1 MNHEY, CDR2 SMNVEV (reference sequence). The CDR3 contains 17 residues. The CDR3: CASSLWTSGRRADTQYF. Here the CDR3 DNA reads TGTGCCAGCAGTTTATGGACTAGCGGGAGGAGGGCAGATACGCAGTATTTT.

This clone appeared once. The V call is TRBV9, the J call TRBJ2-1; possibly TRBD2 for D (6 bases). V was cut by 0 bases and J by 3 bases, with 19 bases left in between. In germline, CDR1 is SGDLS, CDR2 YYNGEE. The CDR3 is made up of 18 amino acids. The chain's CDR3 is CASSVGLGDGGGYNEQFF. In nucleotides, the CDR3 is TGTGCCAGCAGCGTAGGTTTAGGCGACGGGGGTGGCTACAATGAGCAGTTCTTC.